One and the same sample provided the 31 T cell receptor beta chains below, sequenced in a study of response to subunit inactivated influenza vaccine. MiXCR, applied by TCRdb to the RT-PCR reads, yields one record per CDR3 protein. The table lists about 650,000 distinct CDR3 sequences, around 13% of them singletons. This material consisted of PBMCs from blood, taken approximately 15 days before vaccination. Every receptor here comes from a man aged 45-65 years who received an inactivated influenza vaccine.

This clonotype was detected only a few times. This rearrangement joins TRBV27 to TRBJ2-1; either TRBD1 or TRBD2 may fit D (5 bases each). Trimming took 3 bases from V and 7 from J, leaving 13 bases between them. Germline assignment: CDR1 MNHEY and CDR2 SMNVEV (reference sequence). This CDR3 has 14 amino acids. This chain's CDR3 is CASSFGTGVNEQFF. The CDR3 nucleotides are TGTGCCAGCAGTTTCGGGACCGGGGTGAATGAGCAGTTCTTC.

This clonotype was seen a few times. The chain is built from TRBV27 and TRBJ1-1, with D hard to call. CDR1 MNHEY and CDR2 SMNVEV come from the germline V gene (reference sequence). The CDR3 has 16 amino acids. V was cut by 6 bases and J by 4 bases, with 21 bases left in between. The CDR3 coding sequence is TGTGCCAGCAGGCCGGACCGGCTTGTCCCCACCACTGAAGCTTTCTTT. As protein: CASRPDRLVPTTEAFF.

V usage is TRBV24-1 and J usage is TRBJ2-3; D is unresolved. CDR1 and CDR2 from the germline V gene are KGHDR and SFDVKD. The CDR3 consists of 14 residues. Deletions cut 2 bases from V and 7 bases from J, with 12 bases between. As DNA, the CDR3 is TGTGCCACCAGTGATTCAGACAAGAGGTATACGCAGTATTTT. Translating it yields CATSDSDKRYTQYF.

This chain joins TRBV3-1 and TRBJ1-6, with D possibly being TRBD1 (5 bases). The CDR3 totals 15 residues. Between the trimmed V and J ends, which lost 3 bases and 10 bases, there was a span of 16 bases. Germline values: CDR1 LGHDT, CDR2 YNNKEL (reference sequence). The CDR3 is CASSQTPGLGSPLHF. As DNA, the CDR3 is TGTGCCAGCAGCCAGACTCCGGGACTCGGCTCACCCCTCCACTTT.

The DNA of the CDR3 is TGTGCCACCAGCAGAGAGTACACAGGGTTCAGAAACATTCAGTACTTC. This sequence encodes CATSREYTGFRNIQYF. This chain joins TRBV15 and TRBJ2-4; D perhaps matches TRBD1 (6 bases). The CDR3 runs 16 residues. Trimming left V 0 bases short and J 6 bases short, with 15 bases between. Germline V gives CDR1 LNHNV, CDR2 YYDKDF (reference sequence).

By proportion, this clonotype is medium-sized. The V gene is TRBV27, the J gene TRBJ2-1; D remains ambiguous. Trimming removed 1 base at V and 5 bases at J, with 6 bases between. Germline V gene data show CDR1 as MNHEY and CDR2 as SMNVEV (reference sequence). CDR3 length equals 13 residues. The CDR3 region has the DNA TGTGCCAGCAGTTTATTGGGTGACAATGAGCAGTTCTTC. This encodes CASSLLGDNEQFF.

The genes are TRBV5-6 and TRBJ2-2; D remains ambiguous. The V and J ends lost 0 bases and 1 base respectively, with 7 bases between them. Germline V lookup: CDR1 SGHDT, CDR2 YYEEEE. This CDR3 spans 15 amino acids. The CDR3 here is CASSLGQENTGELFF. CDR3 sequence (DNA): TGTGCCAGCAGCTTGGGGCAGGAGAACACCGGGGAGCTGTTTTTT.

This rearrangement joins TRBV14 to TRBJ2-5, with D unresolved. CDR1 and CDR2 from the germline V gene are SGHDN and FVKESK. Trimming took off 4 bases at V and 0 bases at J, with 12 bases between the two ends. This CDR3 spans 15 amino acids. CDR3 DNA: TGTGCCAGCAGCCCCGCTGGGTGGTACCAAGAGACCCAGTACTTC. It is translated as CASSPAGWYQETQYF. The full variable domain, rest sourced from reference TRBV14 and TRBJ2-5, is EAGVTQFPSHSVIEKGQTVTLRCDPISGHDNLYWYRRVMGKEIKFLLHFVKESKQDESGMPNNRFLAERTGGTYSTLKVQPAELEDSGVYFCASSPAGWYQETQYFGPGTRLLVL.

This clonotype was recorded many times. This sequence joins TRBV5-1 and TRBJ1-2; unclear D gene. The V and J ends lost 2 bases and 9 bases respectively, with 17 bases between them. The length of the CDR3 is 14 residues. Germline values: CDR1 SGHRS, CDR2 YFSETQ. The CDR3 spells CASSLDPVAGSYTF. In DNA form, the CDR3 reads TGCGCCAGCAGCTTAGACCCTGTGGCTGGTAGCTACACCTTC. The whole variable domain, remainder taken from reference TRBV5-1 and TRBJ1-2, is KAGVTQTPRYLIKTRGQQVTLSCSPISGHRSVSWYQQTPGQGLQFLFEYFSETQRNKGNFPGRFSGRQFSNSRSEMNVSTLELGDSALYLCASSLDPVAGSYTFGSGTRLTVV.

V usage is TRBV3-1 and J usage is TRBJ2-7, with 12 bases matching TRBD2. Trimming at V came to 1 base and at J to 3 bases, leaving 16 bases not matched to a gene. CDR3 length: 20 residues. In germline, CDR1 is LGHDT, CDR2 YNNKEL (reference sequence). The CDR3 DNA sequence: TGTGCCAGCAGCCAAGCTCCTCTACTAGCGGGGGGAAGTTTCATCTACGAGCAGTACTTC. Translated: CASSQAPLLAGGSFIYEQYF.

This chain connects TRBV5-1 to TRBJ2-1, with D perhaps TRBD2 (5 bases). CDR1 and CDR2 (germline): SGHRS, YFSETQ. V was trimmed by 5 bases and J by 5 bases, leaving 11 bases between them. CDR3 size: 13 residues. The CDR3 reads CASRLDAHNEQFF. In DNA, the CDR3 is TGCGCCAGCAGACTAGATGCGCACAATGAGCAGTTCTTC.

CDR3 sequence reads: CSARRQGRETQYF. As DNA, the CDR3 is TGCAGTGCTAGGCGACAGGGTAGGGAGACCCAGTACTTC. The J gene is TRBJ2-5, the V gene TRBV20-1; 7 nucleotides match TRBD1. Trimming took 3 bases from V and 5 from J; bases not matched to a gene: 6. CDR3 size: 13 residues. Germline V gives CDR1 DFQATT, CDR2 SNEGSKA (reference sequence).

The chain joins TRBV5-1 to TRBJ1-4; no clear D. Looked up from germline, CDR1 is SGHRS and CDR2 is YFSETQ. Trimming shortened V by 1 base and J by 5 bases, and 15 bases separated the two germline ends. The CDR3 length is 16 residues. CDR3 DNA: TGCGCCAGCAGCTTGAGCTTTGGCGGTCAGAATGAAAAACTGTTTTTT. This translates into CASSLSFGGQNEKLFF.

This chain links TRBV5-1 with TRBJ2-7; D gene uncertain. Germline CDR1 is SGHRS and CDR2 is YFSETQ. Trimming took off 0 bases at V and 5 bases at J, with 9 bases between the two ends. The CDR3 is made up of 13 amino acids. The CDR3 DNA reads TGCGCCAGCAGCTTGGGGCGGAATAACGAGCAGTACTTC. Translating it yields CASSLGRNNEQYF.

The sample holds a few counts of this clonotype. The chain couples TRBV29-1 to TRBJ2-3; a weak D match, TRBD1 (6 bases). V lost 6 bases to trimming and J lost 3 bases, with 7 bases between them. The CDR3 length is 11 residues. Germline V gene lookup returns CDR1 SQVTM and CDR2 ANQGSEA. The DNA for the CDR3 is TGCAGCGTAACAGGGACAGATACGCAGTATTTT. Its translation is CSVTGTDTQYF.

This clonotype was picked up many times. This rearrangement joins TRBV14 to TRBJ2-3; D possibly corresponds to TRBD2 (5 bases). The CDR3 is made up of 17 amino acids. Germline assignment: CDR1 SGHDN and CDR2 FVKESK. Trimming pared 3 bases from V and 2 bases from J, leaving 18 bases between. In DNA, the CDR3 is TGTGCCAGCAGCCAGAGAGGCGGGTTACCCTACACAGATACGCAGTATTTT. As protein: CASSQRGGLPYTDTQYF.

This clonotype was detected a few times. The chain links TRBV28 to TRBJ1-5; D possibly corresponds to TRBD1 (6 bases). The V gene lost 7 bases and the J gene lost 1 base, with 11 bases spanning the gap. The CDR3 totals 14 residues. Germline CDR1 is MDHEN and CDR2 is SYDVKM. The CDR3 DNA reads TGTGCCAGCAACCCCGGGACAAGCAATCAGCCCCAGCATTTT. Amino acid sequence: CASNPGTSNQPQHF.

There are many counts of this clonotype. The chain recombines TRBV9 with TRBJ2-1, with D possibly TRBD2 on 6 matching bases. V lost 4 bases and J 2 bases, leaving 13 bases between the germline ends. CDR3 size: 15 residues. Germline V gene data show CDR1 as SGDLS and CDR2 as YYNGEE. CDR3 protein: CASSPGLAAYNEQFF. DNA of the CDR3: TGTGCCAGCAGCCCCGGGTTAGCGGCCTACAATGAGCAGTTCTTC.

This clonotype has at least ten counts. J is TRBJ2-1 and V is TRBV12-3 or TRBV12-4; D gene unclear. V lost 5 bases to trimming and J lost 1 base, with 18 bases between them. The CDR3 sequence is 17 residues long. The CDR3 is CASSRGAMGRSYNEQFF. For the CDR3, the DNA is TGTGCCAGCAGTCGCGGCGCCATGGGCAGATCCTACAATGAGCAGTTCTTC.

The chain is built from TRBV18 and TRBJ1-1, with 9 bases identical to TRBD1. The CDR3 runs 14 residues. With 5 bases clipped from V and 4 bases from J, the junction kept 5 bases outside the gene matches. CDR1 and CDR2 (germline): KGHSH, LQKENI. The CDR3 coding sequence is TGTGCCAGCTCAAAACAGGGGGCGTTCACTGAAGCTTTCTTT. This encodes CASSKQGAFTEAFF.

The chain recombines TRBV5-6 with TRBJ1-5; 7 nucleotides line up with TRBD1. Germline V gene sequence: CDR1 SGHDT, CDR2 YYEEEE. This CDR3 is built from 15 residues. V was pared by 4 bases and J by 3 bases, with 7 bases of the junction left unmatched. Here the CDR3 reads CASSETGDYNQPQHF. CDR3 in DNA: TGTGCCAGCAGCGAAACAGGGGATTACAATCAGCCCCAGCATTTT.

Only a few counts were recorded for this clonotype. The gene calls are TRBV20-1 and TRBJ2-3; TRBD1 or TRBD2 may be the D gene (6 bases each). CDR3 size: 17 residues. Between the trimmed V and J ends, which lost 0 bases and 3 bases, there was a span of 19 bases. Germline CDR1 DFQATT, CDR2 SNEGSKA (reference sequence). In nucleotides, the CDR3 is TGCAGTGCTAGAGATCTGGGGGCAGGACTACCTACAGATACGCAGTATTTT. It is translated as CSARDLGAGLPTDTQYF.

The V gene is TRBV6-5, the J gene TRBJ2-5; 7 bases are shared with TRBD2. Germline-derived CDR1 and CDR2 are MNHEY and SVGAGI. The CDR3 has 14 amino acids. V shed 0 bases and J 5 bases; nucleotides not matched to a gene: 3. The DNA of the CDR3 is TGTGCCAGCAGTTACTCGGGGAGGGCCGAGACCCAGTACTTC. Protein product: CASSYSGRAETQYF.

J is TRBJ2-5 and V is TRBV28; D remains unclear. Trimming removed 1 base from V and 4 bases from J, with 7 bases in between. This CDR3 has 13 amino acids. Germline assignment: CDR1 MDHEN and CDR2 SYDVKM. CDR3 residues: CASSLYAPETQYF. CDR3 bases: TGTGCCAGCAGTTTATATGCCCCAGAGACCCAGTACTTC.

The chain employs TRBV7-9 and TRBJ1-2; tentative D call: TRBD1 (5 bases). The CDR3 runs 14 residues. Between the trimmed V and J ends, which lost 1 base and 6 bases, there was a span of 12 bases. Germline CDR1 and CDR2: SEHNR and FQNEAQ (reference sequence). The CDR3 loop is CASSLDGRVNGYTF. The CDR3 region has the DNA TGTGCCAGCAGCTTAGATGGCAGGGTTAATGGCTACACCTTC.

At least ten counts were recorded for this clonotype. The V call is TRBV7-9, the J call TRBJ1-6; D may be TRBD1 (6 bases). The CDR3 is made up of 16 amino acids. The V gene's germline CDR1 is SEHNR and CDR2 FQNEAQ (reference sequence). The ends were cut back, 3 bases at V and 8 bases at J, with 17 bases in the middle. The CDR3 nucleotides are TGTGCCAGCAGCTTTCCACAGGGCACCGGCCATTCACCCCTCCACTTT. As protein: CASSFPQGTGHSPLHF.

This chain uses TRBV4-1 with TRBJ2-3; D gene unclear. The V gene's germline CDR1 is MGHRA and CDR2 YSYEKL. V lost 1 base, J lost 6 bases, and 8 bases lay in between. The CDR3 length is 13 residues. The CDR3 sequence: CASSQVLVDTQYF. Written as DNA, the CDR3 is TGCGCCAGCAGCCAAGTCCTTGTCGATACGCAGTATTTT.

This clonotype was counted only a few times. The rearrangement uses TRBV4-3 and TRBJ2-7; D is possibly TRBD1 (6 bases). Trimming stripped 0 bases from V and 7 bases from J, with 19 bases between. This CDR3 has 16 residues. Germline CDR1 reads LGHNA; CDR2 reads YSLEER. Here the CDR3 reads CASSQDLPGHLFEQYF. The CDR3 DNA follows: TGCGCCAGCAGCCAAGATCTCCCGGGACACCTTTTTGAGCAGTACTTC.

This clonotype was detected only a few times. J is TRBJ2-5 and V is TRBV12-3 or TRBV12-4, with D possibly matching TRBD1 (6 bases). V was pared by 6 bases and J by 5 bases, with 16 bases between. The CDR3 covers 14 residues. The CDR3 DNA is TGTGCCAGCAGGACGACAGGCCCGGGGGAGACCCAGTACTTC. It translates to CASRTTGPGETQYF.

This clonotype was recorded a few times. This rearrangement joins TRBV19 to TRBJ2-1; D is perhaps TRBD2 (6 bases). V was trimmed by 7 bases and J by 5 bases, leaving 15 bases between them. Germline loops: CDR1 LNHDA, CDR2 SQIVND (reference sequence). The CDR3 length is 14 residues. CDR3 sequence (DNA): TGTGCCAGTACGCGGGAAGCCTTCCACAATGAGCAGTTCTTC. Amino acids: CASTREAFHNEQFF.

Written as DNA, the CDR3 is TGTGCCAGCAGCCTTACCGGTTCCCTATCCCAAGAGACCCAGTACTTC. Its translation is CASSLTGSLSQETQYF. This chain joins TRBV7-2 and TRBJ2-5, with no clear D. The V gene lost 5 bases and the J gene lost 1 base, with 17 bases spanning the gap. This CDR3 is built from 16 residues. CDR1 SGHTA and CDR2 FQGNSA come from the germline V gene. Based on the CDR3 plus reference TRBV7-2 and TRBJ2-5, the full variable domain is GAGVSQSPSNKVTEKGKDVELRCDPISGHTALYWYRQSLGQGLEFLIYFQGNSAPDKSGLPSDRFSAERTGGSVSTLTIQRTQQEDSAVYLCASSLTGSLSQETQYFGPGTRLLVL.